These 22 T cell receptor beta chains came from one sample sequenced in a study of cytomegalovirus exposure and HLA in healthy donors. With 60 Vbeta and 13 Jbeta primers, the PCR was carried out. The assay was immunoSEQ multiplex PCR, and TCRdb's table has in-frame clones only and misses some. The sample holds approximately 80,000 clones, approximately 77% seen once. Sequenced sample: PBMCs. These receptors all stem from a woman in her forties in good health and CMV-seropositive.

This clone has just one count. This sequence joins TRBV6-5 and TRBJ2-3; D unclear. CDR1 is MNHEY and CDR2 is SVGAGI in the germline V gene. V lost 2 bases, J lost 5 bases, and 14 bases lay in between. CDR3 length: 15 residues. CDR3 sequence: CASSYELANRDTQYF. For the CDR3, the DNA is TGTGCCAGCAGTTACGAGTTGGCTAACAGAGATACGCAGTATTTT.

The chain uses TRBV9 and TRBJ2-2; D is unresolved. This CDR3 is 17 amino acids long. Germline V gene data show CDR1 as SGDLS and CDR2 as YYNGEE. V lost 5 bases, J lost 3 bases, and 20 bases lay in between. CDR3 sequence (DNA): TGTGCCAGCAGGCGCGGCGGCAACCCTACGGACACCGGGGAGCTGTTTTTT. Translating it yields CASRRGGNPTDTGELFF.

The DNA for the CDR3 is TGTGCCAGCAGTTTACGGCAGGCCAGCTCCTACGAGCAGTACTTC. Protein: CASSLRQASSYEQYF. V is TRBV28 and J is TRBJ2-7; D is uncertain. The CDR3 loop spans 15 amino acids. The germline V and J ends were trimmed by 2 bases and 0 bases, with 11 bases remaining between them. Germline V gene sequence: CDR1 MDHEN, CDR2 SYDVKM.

The J gene is TRBJ1-2, the V gene TRBV5-1, with unresolved D. This CDR3 region has 14 residues. Germline-derived CDR1 and CDR2 are SGHRS and YFSETQ. Trimming pared 2 bases from V and 6 bases from J, leaving 14 bases between. The CDR3 DNA sequence: TGCGCCAGCAGCTTTCCCGGGGATGGGAATGGCTACACCTTC. Protein sequence: CASSFPGDGNGYTF.

This chain links TRBV7-8 with TRBJ2-3, with a tentative D call TRBD1 (5 bases). Germline CDR1 reads SGHVS; CDR2 reads FQNEAQ. The V end lost 5 bases, the J end lost 2 bases, and 14 bases lay between the germline ends. The CDR3 runs 15 residues. DNA of the CDR3: TGTGCCAGCAGCCCTAGTCTAGGGGACACAGATACGCAGTATTTT. Encoded protein: CASSPSLGDTDTQYF.

This clone was seen a single time. The genes are TRBV7-3 and TRBJ2-3; D possibly corresponds to TRBD1 (6 bases). Trimming pared 5 bases from V and 2 bases from J, leaving 14 bases between. The CDR3 is 15 residues long. Germline V gives CDR1 SGHTA, CDR2 FQGTGA. The CDR3 sequence: CASSPGTSPTDTQYF. The CDR3 region has the DNA TGTGCCAGCAGCCCCGGGACAAGCCCCACAGATACGCAGTATTTT.

The chain joins TRBV2 to TRBJ2-5; TRBD1 matches 7 bases. The CDR3 has 15 residues. Germline CDR1 SNHLY, CDR2 FYNNEI. The junction had 7 bases not matched to a gene; V was cut back by 5 bases and J by 1 base. The CDR3 DNA reads TGTGCCAGCAGTTCCTTAGGGGGCTTCCAAGAGACCCAGTACTTC. Amino acids: CASSSLGGFQETQYF.

The CDR3: CASSLSSGQGIRANEKLFF. In DNA form, the CDR3 reads TGTGCCAGCAGTTTATCGTCGGGACAGGGGATTCGGGCTAATGAAAAACTGTTTTTT. The chain uses TRBV27 and TRBJ1-4, with TRBD1 identical over 10 bases. There are 19 residues in the CDR3. V was clipped by 0 bases and J by 3 bases; unmatched bases: 10. Germline-derived CDR1 and CDR2 are MNHEY and SMNVEV (reference sequence).

This chain connects TRBV30 to TRBJ2-7; 8 bases match TRBD2. CDR1 and CDR2 from the germline V gene are GTSNPN and SVGIG (reference sequence). The V segment lost 3 bases and the J segment 1 base; nucleotides outside the gene matches: 5. This CDR3 is 14 amino acids long. The CDR3 protein is CAWRRGTSSYEQYF. The DNA for the CDR3 is TGTGCCTGGAGGAGAGGGACTAGTTCCTACGAGCAGTACTTC.

This clone was seen a handful of times. At one end, the junction sequence differs from germline, possibly due to a read error. V and J are TRBV2 and TRBJ1-2; D is undetermined. The CDR3 contains 11 residues. Germline V gene sequence: CDR1 SNHLY, CDR2 FYNNEI. CDR3 in DNA: TGTGCCAGCAGCGATAACTATGGCTACCCCTTC. It encodes CASSDNYGYPF.

V is TRBV19 and J is TRBJ1-1; tentative D call: TRBD1 (6 bases). CDR3 length equals 15 residues. Trimming shortened V by 5 bases and J by 5 bases, and 18 bases separated the two germline ends. Germline V CDR1 and CDR2: LNHDA, SQIVND (reference sequence). CDR3 residues: CASSVVTGTVTEAFF. The CDR3 DNA is TGTGCCAGTAGTGTAGTGACAGGTACGGTAACTGAAGCTTTCTTT.

This clone came up many times. This chain uses TRBV6-6 with TRBJ1-2, with D unclear. CDR1 and CDR2 (germline): MNHNY, SVGAGI (reference sequence). V dropped 6 bases and J dropped 0 bases, with 11 bases sitting between them. The CDR3 is 14 residues long. This chain's CDR3 is CASSPRSSNYGYTF. The CDR3 DNA follows: TGTGCCAGCAGCCCCAGAAGTTCTAACTATGGCTACACCTTC.

The table lists this clone with a count of one. The J gene is TRBJ2-3, the V gene TRBV27, with 12 bases matching TRBD2. The CDR3 loop spans 15 amino acids. The trim removed 5 bases at V and 7 bases at J, leaving 7 bases unmatched. The germline V gene encodes CDR1 MNHEY and CDR2 SMNVEV (reference sequence). CDR3 residues: CASSDRLAGDYTQYF. The CDR3 region has the DNA TGTGCCAGCAGTGATCGACTAGCGGGGGACTATACGCAGTATTTT.

The rearrangement links TRBV19 to TRBJ1-5, with no clear D. Per germline, CDR1 LNHDA and CDR2 SQIVND (reference sequence). CDR3 size: 13 residues. V gave up 5 bases and J gave up 7 bases, with 12 bases separating them. CDR3 amino acids: CASSPSAGQPQHF. CDR3 coding DNA: TGTGCCAGTAGTCCCTCAGCGGGACAGCCCCAGCATTTT.

This chain links TRBV30 with TRBJ1-2; D gene unclear. The CDR3 is made up of 14 amino acids. V was trimmed by 4 bases and J by 4 bases, leaving 16 bases between them. CDR1 and CDR2 from the germline V gene are GTSNPN and SVGIG (reference sequence). This CDR3 is CAWTLAGFFYGYTF. In DNA form, the CDR3 reads TGTGCCTGGACCCTGGCAGGATTTTTCTATGGCTACACCTTC.

The chain is built from TRBV19 and TRBJ1-2; no clear D. V was cut by 0 bases and J by 5 bases, with 4 bases left in between. CDR3 length: 12 residues. Germline V gene lookup returns CDR1 LNHDA and CDR2 SQIVND (reference sequence). CDR3 bases: TGTGCCAGTAGTATAGACAGATATGGCTACACCTTC. Encoded protein: CASSIDRYGYTF.

V and J are TRBV7-8 and TRBJ2-3, with D possibly being TRBD1 (7 bases). Germline V gene data show CDR1 as SGHVS and CDR2 as FQNEAQ. With 4 bases removed from V and 5 bases from J, the gap between germline ends came to 13 bases. The CDR3 is made up of 14 amino acids. The CDR3 coding sequence is TGTGCCAGCAGCTCAGGGGGGTGGGTAGATACGCAGTATTTT. It yields the protein CASSSGGWVDTQYF.

The CDR3 nucleotides are TGTGCCAGCAGCTTGGAGGCGGCCTCTGGGGCCAACGTCCTGACTTTC. It is translated as CASSLEAASGANVLTF. The chain uses TRBV5-4 and TRBJ2-6, with D uncertain. Germline CDR1 is SGHNT and CDR2 is YYREEE (reference sequence). The CDR3 has 16 residues. V was shortened by 0 bases and J by 0 bases, with 7 bases between the two germline ends.

This clone was counted a few times. V and J are TRBV5-1 and TRBJ2-7; perhaps TRBD1 as D (7 bases). Germline values: CDR1 SGHRS, CDR2 YFSETQ. V shed 0 bases and J shed 1 base, with 11 bases lying between them. The length of the CDR3 is 15 residues. The CDR3: CASSLAGGISYEQYF. As DNA, the CDR3 is TGCGCCAGCAGCTTGGCAGGGGGGATATCCTACGAGCAGTACTTC.

The gene calls are TRBV7-9 and TRBJ2-5; D ambiguous. V gave up 4 bases and J gave up 1 base, with 4 bases separating them. Per the germline V gene, CDR1 is SEHNR and CDR2 is FQNEAQ (reference sequence). The CDR3 contains 12 residues. The CDR3 protein is CASSSIQETQYF. The CDR3 DNA sequence: TGTGCCAGCAGCTCTATCCAAGAGACCCAGTACTTC.

This clone was picked up a small number of times. CDR3 sequence reads: CASSPPGYSYEQYF. In DNA form, the CDR3 reads TGTGCCAGCTCACCGCCGGGGTACTCCTACGAGCAGTACTTC. The J gene is TRBJ2-7, the V gene TRBV18, with a weak D call TRBD2 (5 bases). This CDR3 is 14 amino acids long. Per the germline V gene, CDR1 is KGHSH and CDR2 is LQKENI. V lost 3 bases and J lost 0, with 9 bases in between.

The chain is built from TRBV5-5 and TRBJ1-1; 7 bases fit TRBD1. The CDR3 extends over 14 amino acids. Trimming cost V 4 bases and J 2 bases; bases outside gene matches: 5. The germline V gene encodes CDR1 SGHKS and CDR2 YYEKEE (reference sequence). The chain's CDR3 is CASSKGQSNTEAFF. The CDR3 bases are TGTGCCAGCAGCAAGGGACAGTCTAACACTGAAGCTTTCTTT.